Each of the 32 T cell receptor beta chains below was sequenced from the same sample in a study of shared clonotypes between healthy human individuals. CD45RO-negative CD8 cells positively selected for CCR7 made up the naive population, which excluded terminally differentiated effector memory CD45RA+ cells. The table came from immunoSEQ multiplex PCR; TCRdb's copy has only in-frame clones and leaves some out. The sample carries around 550,000 clones, around 96% recorded once. The sequenced sample was naive CD8+ T cells sorted from blood. The origin of the receptors is a woman aged 30 to 39 in good health.

This chain connects TRBV29-1 to TRBJ1-2; D ambiguous. Germline V gene data show CDR1 as SQVTM and CDR2 as ANQGSEA. This CDR3 region has 11 residues. Trimming pared 4 bases from V and 4 bases from J, leaving 7 bases between. CDR3 protein: CSVGNSYGYTF. CDR3 bases: TGCAGCGTTGGGAACAGCTATGGCTACACCTTC.

The table lists this clone with a count of one. The chain carries TRBV6-1 and TRBJ1-2; 7 bases line up with TRBD1. Germline values: CDR1 MNHNS, CDR2 SASEGT. The CDR3 sequence is 15 residues long. V was pared by 8 bases and J by 1 base, with 10 bases of the junction left unmatched. The CDR3 coding sequence is TGTGCCAGCGGTGGGACAGAACATGATAACTATGGCTACACCTTC. It translates to CASGGTEHDNYGYTF.

This chain joins TRBV27 and TRBJ2-3, with D perhaps TRBD2 (5 bases). The CDR3 is 15 residues long. Trimming cost V 4 bases and J 1 base, with 12 bases left between them. The germline V gene encodes CDR1 MNHEY and CDR2 SMNVEV (reference sequence). CDR3 residues: CASSSQGLRTDTQYF. Here the CDR3 DNA reads TGTGCCAGCAGTTCTCAAGGACTTCGCACAGATACGCAGTATTTT.

For the CDR3, the DNA is TGTGCCAGCAGTCCACAGGGGACTGGAAACACCATATATTTT. Amino acids: CASSPQGTGNTIYF. The chain joins TRBV28 to TRBJ1-3; TRBD1 matches 7 bases. Germline CDR1 reads MDHEN; CDR2 reads SYDVKM. This CDR3 contains 14 residues. V lost 5 bases and J lost 2; bases outside the gene matches: 3.

The chain recombines TRBV5-4 with TRBJ2-7, with 7 nucleotides matching TRBD2. CDR3 length equals 15 residues. V dropped 0 bases and J dropped 4; count of bases not matched to a gene: 7. CDR1 and CDR2 (germline): SGHNT, YYREEE (reference sequence). CDR3 sequence reads: CASSLASGRGYEQYF. The DNA of the CDR3 is TGTGCCAGCAGCTTGGCTAGCGGAAGGGGTTACGAGCAGTACTTC.

The chain is built from TRBV2 and TRBJ1-5; TRBD1 is a possible D gene (5 bases). The germline V gene has CDR1 SNHLY and CDR2 FYNNEI. The CDR3 sequence is 12 residues long. V lost 5 bases and J 6 bases, leaving 8 bases between the germline ends. CDR3 residues: CASSSGVQPQHF. CDR3 DNA: TGTGCCAGCAGTTCGGGGGTTCAGCCCCAGCATTTT.

The chain links TRBV4-1 to TRBJ2-1; D uncertain. Looked up from germline, CDR1 is MGHRA and CDR2 is YSYEKL. V was shortened by 0 bases and J by 5 bases, with 11 bases between the two germline ends. The CDR3 extends over 15 amino acids. The CDR3 reads CASSQDIGQNNEQFF. In DNA, the CDR3 is TGCGCCAGCAGCCAAGATATAGGCCAGAACAATGAGCAGTTCTTC.

The CDR3 DNA sequence: TGTGCCAGCAGCGGAAACAGAGTCCTATCCTACGAGCAGTACTTC. As protein: CASSGNRVLSYEQYF. The chain employs TRBV11-2 and TRBJ2-7, with D unresolved. The CDR3 runs to 15 residues. The germline gives CDR1 SGHAT, CDR2 FQNNGV. Trimming pared 5 bases from V and 1 base from J, leaving 15 bases between.

The rearrangement links TRBV7-8 to TRBJ1-1; D is ambiguous. V lost 3 bases, J lost 1 base, and 9 bases lay in between. The CDR3 length is 14 residues. Germline V gene data show CDR1 as SGHVS and CDR2 as FQNEAQ. The chain's CDR3 is CASSFVVENTEAFF. In DNA form, the CDR3 reads TGTGCCAGCAGCTTTGTTGTTGAGAACACTGAAGCTTTCTTT.

This chain uses TRBV4-1 with TRBJ2-5, with D perhaps TRBD2 (6 bases). The end of the DNA fits TRBJ2-7 better, so the J call may be wrong. This CDR3 contains 18 residues. Germline V lookup: CDR1 MGHRA, CDR2 YSYEKL. The CDR3 nucleotides read TGCGCCAGCAGCCAGACTACCCTAAGGGTGGGGGGCTCCTACGAGCAGTACTTC. Protein product: CASSQTTLRVGGSYEQYF.

V usage is TRBV11-2 and J usage is TRBJ2-7; possible D gene TRBD2, 5 bases. This CDR3 is 15 amino acids long. V was trimmed by 0 bases and J by 4 bases, leaving 13 bases between them. CDR1 SGHAT and CDR2 FQNNGV come from the germline V gene. This chain's CDR3 is CASSLDRRSAYEQYF. CDR3 DNA sequence: TGTGCCAGCAGCTTAGATAGGAGGAGCGCATACGAGCAGTACTTC. Full variable domain (remainder filled in from reference TRBV11-2 and TRBJ2-7): EAGVAQSPRYKIIEKRQSVAFWCNPISGHATLYWYQQILGQGPKLLIQFQNNGVVDDSQLPKDRFSAERLKGVDSTLKIQPAKLEDSAVYLCASSLDRRSAYEQYFGPGTRLTVT.

The chain uses TRBV7-2 and TRBJ2-7, with TRBD2 matching 14 bases. Unmatched junction bases numbered 4, after V lost 0 bases and J lost 6 bases. This CDR3 region has 16 residues. CDR1 is SGHTA, CDR2 FQGNSA, per germline. The chain's CDR3 is CASSLAMGLAGVEQYF. The CDR3 DNA follows: TGTGCCAGCAGCTTAGCGATGGGACTAGCGGGAGTCGAGCAGTACTTC. Using reference TRBV7-2 and TRBJ2-7 for the parts outside the CDR3, the full variable domain is GAGVSQSPSNKVTEKGKDVELRCDPISGHTALYWYRQSLGQGLEFLIYFQGNSAPDKSGLPSDRFSAERTGGSVSTLTIQRTQQEDSAVYLCASSLAMGLAGVEQYFGPGTRLTVT.

V is TRBV15 and J is TRBJ1-2; 11 nucleotides line up with TRBD1. The germline gives CDR1 LNHNV, CDR2 YYDKDF (reference sequence). Losses at the gene ends were 3 bases for V and 6 bases for J; bases not matched to a gene: 3. CDR3 length: 14 residues. The CDR3 region has the DNA TGTGCCACCAGCAGTGCGGACAGGGGGCATGGCTACACCTTC. Amino acids: CATSSADRGHGYTF.

The chain couples TRBV28 to TRBJ2-7; TRBD1 agrees at 7 bases. This CDR3 region has 14 residues. Germline CDR1 reads MDHEN; CDR2 reads SYDVKM. The V gene end was trimmed by 5 bases and the J gene end by 6 bases; junction bases not matched to a gene: 10. The CDR3 DNA is TGTGCCAGCAGTGCCAGGACAGGCCCCACCGAGCAGTACTTC. The encoded protein is CASSARTGPTEQYF.

This sequence joins TRBV23-1 and TRBJ1-5; weak D call: TRBD1 (6 bases). TRBV23-1 is assigned to the ORF class and has an uncertain function. The CDR3 length is 15 residues. Trimming shortened V by 4 bases and J by 2 bases, and 12 bases separated the two germline ends. CDR3 DNA: TGCGCCAGCAGTCCGACACAGGGATGCAATCAGCCCCAGCATTTT. This sequence encodes CASSPTQGCNQPQHF.

The chain employs TRBV5-1 and TRBJ1-4; D is possibly TRBD1 (6 bases). Germline V CDR1 and CDR2: SGHRS, YFSETQ. V lost 1 base and J 3 bases, leaving 13 bases between the germline ends. The CDR3 is 16 amino acids. In DNA form, the CDR3 reads TGCGCCAGCAGCTTGTTGGCAGGGGTACCTAATGAAAAACTGTTTTTT. The encoded protein is CASSLLAGVPNEKLFF.

This clone came up once. The chain carries TRBV19 and TRBJ2-1, with D possibly TRBD2 on 6 matching bases. CDR3 size: 13 residues. Germline-derived CDR1 and CDR2 are LNHDA and SQIVND (reference sequence). Trimming shortened V by 5 bases and J by 8 bases, and 13 bases separated the two germline ends. The CDR3: CASSSGDVDEQFF. The DNA for the CDR3 is TGTGCCAGTAGTTCGGGAGACGTTGATGAGCAGTTCTTC.

This clone came up a few times. The identical CDR3 is also encoded by other nucleotide sequences in the sample. The chain joins TRBV19 to TRBJ1-3; D ambiguous. Deletions cut 6 bases from V and 0 bases from J, with 6 bases between. This CDR3 has 13 amino acids. CDR1 is LNHDA and CDR2 is SQIVND in the germline V gene (reference sequence). The chain's CDR3 is CASSSSSGNTIYF. CDR3 coding DNA: TGTGCCAGTAGCTCCAGCTCTGGAAACACCATATATTTT.

The chain couples TRBV7-8 to TRBJ2-5, with a tentative D call TRBD1 (6 bases). Trimming took 2 bases from V and 2 from J, leaving 21 bases between them. The CDR3 runs 18 residues. The V gene's germline CDR1 is SGHVS and CDR2 FQNEAQ. The CDR3, as DNA: TGTGCCAGCAGCTTATTCGGGACAAGAGTTGCCACTCAAGAGACCCAGTACTTC. Translation gives CASSLFGTRVATQETQYF.

V is TRBV7-3 and J is TRBJ2-7; D unclear. The germline gives CDR1 SGHTA, CDR2 FQGTGA. Trimming left V 2 bases short and J 5 bases short, with 10 bases between. The CDR3 has 13 amino acids. CDR3: CASSLDLRNEQYF. The CDR3 region has the DNA TGTGCCAGCAGCTTAGATTTGAGGAACGAGCAGTACTTC.

The rearrangement joins TRBV7-9 to TRBJ1-1; tentative D call: TRBD1 (5 bases). The CDR3 runs to 15 residues. CDR1 and CDR2 from the germline V gene are SEHNR and FQNEAQ (reference sequence). Trimming stripped 2 bases from V and 5 bases from J, with 15 bases between. The CDR3 bases are TGTGCCAGCAGCTTACTAACAGGTAAAGGAACTGAAGCTTTCTTT. It yields the protein CASSLLTGKGTEAFF.

The chain recombines TRBV5-4 with TRBJ2-5; D possibly uses TRBD1 or TRBD2 (6 bases each). Trimming cost V 4 bases and J 4 bases, with 20 bases left between them. CDR3 length: 16 amino acids. Germline values: CDR1 SGHNT, CDR2 YYREEE (reference sequence). CDR3 sequence reads: CASSPVGQYGGETQYF. CDR3 nucleotides: TGTGCCAGCAGCCCGGTTGGACAGTACGGGGGAGAGACCCAGTACTTC.

This chain joins TRBV28 and TRBJ2-2; 10 bases map to TRBD1. V dropped 6 bases and J dropped 3; count of bases not matched to a gene: 4. CDR3 length: 15 residues. CDR1 is MDHEN, CDR2 SYDVKM, per germline. The CDR3 spells CASSRDRGYTGELFF. The CDR3 DNA is TGTGCCAGCAGCAGGGACAGGGGCTACACCGGGGAGCTGTTTTTT. The complete variable domain, with remaining parts taken from reference TRBV28 and TRBJ2-2, reads DVKVTQSSRYLVKRTGEKVFLECVQDMDHENMFWYRQDPGLGLRLIYFSYDVKMKEKGDIPEGYSVSREKKERFSLILESASTNQTSMYLCASSRDRGYTGELFFGEGSRLTVL.

The V call is TRBV4-2, the J call TRBJ2-7; D remains ambiguous. V lost 4 bases to trimming and J lost 0 bases, with 4 bases between them. Germline CDR1 and CDR2: LGHNA and YNFKEQ. The CDR3 covers 12 residues. CDR3: CASSPSSYEQYF. Here the CDR3 DNA reads TGTGCCAGCAGCCCCAGCTCCTACGAGCAGTACTTC.

This clone was counted a single time. This CDR3 reads CASSAQRDTQYF. In DNA form, the CDR3 reads TGTGCCAGCAGCGCCCAAAGAGATACGCAGTATTTT. The gene calls are TRBV13 and TRBJ2-3; D uncertain. There are 12 residues in the CDR3. CDR1 and CDR2 (germline): PRHDT, FYEKMQ (reference sequence). V was cut by 5 bases and J by 5 bases, with 8 bases left in between.

The V and J genes are TRBV5-5 and TRBJ1-1, with no clear D. The CDR3 spans 14 residues. V was clipped by 4 bases and J by 0 bases, with 10 bases between them. From germline, CDR1 is SGHKS and CDR2 YYEKEE (reference sequence). CDR3 residues: CASSPSIMNTEAFF. In DNA, the CDR3 is TGTGCCAGCAGCCCCAGTATCATGAACACTGAAGCTTTCTTT. Complete variable domain (other parts from reference TRBV5-5 and TRBJ1-1): DAGVTQSPTHLIKTRGQQVTLRCSPISGHKSVSWYQQVLGQGPQFIFQYYEKEERGRGNFPDRFSARQFPNYSSELNVNALLLGDSALYLCASSPSIMNTEAFFGQGTRLTVV.

The table lists this clone with a count of one. The J gene is TRBJ1-4, the V gene TRBV14; possibly TRBD1 for D (5 bases). The CDR3 has 13 amino acids. Trimming shortened V by 4 bases and J by 8 bases, and 11 bases separated the two germline ends. Per the germline V gene, CDR1 is SGHDN and CDR2 is FVKESK. In DNA form, the CDR3 reads TGTGCCAGCAGCCTTTGGGGCTTGGAAAAACTGTTTTTT. Translation: CASSLWGLEKLFF.

The chain recombines TRBV7-3 with TRBJ2-1; 8 bases map to TRBD1. This CDR3 has 13 residues. The germline V gene has CDR1 SGHTA and CDR2 FQGTGA. V dropped 5 bases and J dropped 10; count of bases not matched to a gene: 7. The CDR3 spells CASSPYQGAEQFF. The CDR3, as DNA: TGTGCCAGCAGCCCCTATCAGGGGGCAGAGCAGTTCTTC.

The chain uses TRBV4-2 and TRBJ2-7; D ambiguous. Germline CDR1 is LGHNA and CDR2 is YNFKEQ. Trimming pared 0 bases from V and 5 bases from J, leaving 11 bases between. CDR3 size: 14 residues. The CDR3 sequence: CASSQETGVDEQYF. The CDR3 DNA reads TGTGCCAGCAGCCAAGAGACGGGCGTCGACGAGCAGTACTTC.

This chain joins TRBV5-1 and TRBJ2-2; TRBD1 might be the D (6 bases). V was pared by 0 bases and J by 7 bases, with 10 bases between. The CDR3 is 14 residues long. Germline CDR1 SGHRS, CDR2 YFSETQ. The CDR3 is CASSLGPTGGELFF. The CDR3 nucleotides are TGCGCCAGCAGCTTGGGCCCGACAGGCGGGGAGCTGTTTTTT.

The chain is built from TRBV30 and TRBJ2-3; D call uncertain. The V gene's germline CDR1 is GTSNPN and CDR2 SVGIG (reference sequence). V shed 2 bases and J shed 2 bases, with 5 bases lying between them. CDR3 size: 12 residues. The CDR3 sequence is CAWSPTTDTQYF. In nucleotides, the CDR3 is TGTGCCTGGAGTCCGACCACAGATACGCAGTATTTT.

V and J are TRBV5-1 and TRBJ1-1; possibly TRBD1 for D (6 bases). The ends were cut back, 1 base at V and 1 base at J, with 8 bases in the middle. CDR1 is SGHRS and CDR2 is YFSETQ in the germline V gene. The CDR3 length is 14 residues. CDR3 sequence reads: CASSLSGANTEAFF. The CDR3 coding sequence is TGCGCCAGCAGCTTGTCAGGGGCGAACACTGAAGCTTTCTTT.